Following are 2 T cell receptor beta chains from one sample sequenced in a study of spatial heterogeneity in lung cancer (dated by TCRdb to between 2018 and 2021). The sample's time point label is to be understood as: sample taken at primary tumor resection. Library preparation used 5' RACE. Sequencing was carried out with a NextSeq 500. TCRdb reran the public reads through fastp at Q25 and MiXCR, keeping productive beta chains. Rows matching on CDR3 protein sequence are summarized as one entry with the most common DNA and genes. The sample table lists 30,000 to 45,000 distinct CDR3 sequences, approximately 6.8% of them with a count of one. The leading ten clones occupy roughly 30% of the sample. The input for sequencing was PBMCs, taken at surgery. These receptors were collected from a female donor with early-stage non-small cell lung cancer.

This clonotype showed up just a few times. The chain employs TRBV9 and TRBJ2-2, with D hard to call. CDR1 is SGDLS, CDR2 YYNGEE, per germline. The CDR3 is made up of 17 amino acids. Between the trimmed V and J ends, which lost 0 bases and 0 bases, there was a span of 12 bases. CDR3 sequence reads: CASSVDGPNANTGELFF. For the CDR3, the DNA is TGTGCCAGCAGCGTAGATGGCCCTAACGCGAACACCGGGGAGCTGTTTTTT. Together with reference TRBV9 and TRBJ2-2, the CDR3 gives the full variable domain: DSGVTQTPKHLITATGQRVTLRCSPRSGDLSVYWYQQSLDQGLQFLIQYYNGEERAKGNILERFSAQQFPDLHSELNLSSLELGDSALYFCASSVDGPNANTGELFFGEGSRLTVL.

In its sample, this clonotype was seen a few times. The CDR3 DNA follows: TGTGCCAGCAGCTTATGGGTGGACAGAGCTAACTATGGCTACACCTTC. This translates into CASSLWVDRANYGYTF. The V call is TRBV13, the J call TRBJ1-2, with a tentative D call TRBD1 (6 bases). V shed 2 bases and J shed 0 bases, with 13 bases lying between them. Germline-derived CDR1 and CDR2 are PRHDT and FYEKMQ (reference sequence). The length of the CDR3 is 16 residues.